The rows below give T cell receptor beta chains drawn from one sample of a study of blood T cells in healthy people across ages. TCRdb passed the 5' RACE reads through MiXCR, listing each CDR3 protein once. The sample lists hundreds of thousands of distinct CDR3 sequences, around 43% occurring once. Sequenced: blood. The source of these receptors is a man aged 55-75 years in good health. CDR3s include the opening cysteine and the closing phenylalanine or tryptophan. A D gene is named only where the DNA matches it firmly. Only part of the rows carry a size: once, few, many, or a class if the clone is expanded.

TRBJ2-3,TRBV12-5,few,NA,CASGLDGVYTDTQYF,TGTGCTAGTGGTTTGGACGGGGTTTACACAGATACGCAGTATTTT
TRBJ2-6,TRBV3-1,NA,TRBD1,CASSQDGTALSGANVLTF,TGTGCCAGCAGCCAAGACGGGACAGCTCTATCTGGGGCCAACGTCCTGACTTTC
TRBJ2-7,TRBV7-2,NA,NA,CASSQENWVYEQYF,TGTGCCAGCAGCCAGGAGAATTGGGTCTACGAGCAGTACTTC
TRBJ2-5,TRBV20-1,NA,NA,CSAVATDINEQYF,TGCAGTGCCGTAGCGACTGATATTAATGAGCAGTACTTC
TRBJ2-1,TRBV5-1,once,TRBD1,CASSITRDSSYNEQFF,TGCGCCAGCAGCATAACCCGGGACAGCTCCTACAATGAGCAGTTCTTC
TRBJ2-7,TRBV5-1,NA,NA,CASSLGAGATYEQYF,TGCGCCAGCAGCTTGGGTGCGGGGGCGACCTACGAGCAGTACTTC
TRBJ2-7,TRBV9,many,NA,CASSMFREDGEQYF,TGTGCCAGCAGCATGTTCAGGGAGGATGGCGAGCAGTACTTC
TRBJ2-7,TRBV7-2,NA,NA,CASSLERAYEQYF,TGTGCCAGCAGCTTAGAGCGGGCCTACGAGCAGTACTTC
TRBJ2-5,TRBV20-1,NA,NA,CSAMSDMGETQYF,TGCAGTGCTATGTCCGATATGGGGGAGACCCAGTACTTC
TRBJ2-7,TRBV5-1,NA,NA,CASSLGVGIAYEQYF,TGCGCCAGCAGCCTGGGAGTAGGTATTGCCTACGAGCAGTACTTC
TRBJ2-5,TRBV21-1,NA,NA,CASSKFIWTDQETQYF,TGTGCCAGCAGCAAATTTATCTGGACAGACCAAGAGACCCAGTACTTC
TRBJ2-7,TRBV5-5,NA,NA,CASSFSTYEQYF,TGTGCCAGCAGCTTCTCAACCTACGAGCAGTACTTC
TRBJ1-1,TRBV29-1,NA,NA,CSVRRETNTEAFF,TGCAGCGTTCGGAGGGAAACGAACACTGAAGCTTTCTTT
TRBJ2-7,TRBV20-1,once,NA,CSASVGRSSYEQYF,TGCAGTGCTAGTGTGGGCCGCAGCTCCTACGAGCAGTACTTC
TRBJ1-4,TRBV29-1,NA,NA,CSVYGATNEKLFF,TGCAGCGTCTATGGGGCAACTAATGAAAAACTGTTTTTT
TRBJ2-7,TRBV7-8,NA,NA,CASSFYSSYEQYF,TGTGCCAGCAGCTTCTACAGCTCCTACGAGCAGTACTTC
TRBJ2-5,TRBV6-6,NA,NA,CASSPLTGWETQYF,TGTGCCAGCAGTCCCTTGACGGGGTGGGAGACCCAGTACTTC
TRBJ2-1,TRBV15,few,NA,CATSRDLTYNEQFF,TGTGCCACCAGCAGAGATTTGACCTACAATGAGCAGTTCTTC
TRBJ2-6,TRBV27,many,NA,CASSAYYLSGANVLTF,TGTGCCAGCAGTGCGTACTACCTCTCAGGGGCCAACGTCCTGACTTTC
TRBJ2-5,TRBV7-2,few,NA,CASSDSGLAQETQYF,TGTGCCAGCAGCGACAGCGGTCTAGCGCAAGAGACCCAGTACTTC
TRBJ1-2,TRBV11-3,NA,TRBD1,CASSLGSDRGYYGYTF,TGTGCCAGCAGCTTGGGGTCCGACAGGGGGTACTATGGCTACACCTTC
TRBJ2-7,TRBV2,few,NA,CASTEGAASYEQYF,TGTGCCAGCACCGAAGGGGCAGCCTCCTACGAGCAGTACTTC
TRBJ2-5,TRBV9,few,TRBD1,CASSVQGAPSETQYF,TGTGCCAGCAGCGTCCAGGGGGCTCCCAGCGAGACCCAGTACTTC
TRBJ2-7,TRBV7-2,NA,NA,CASSPQGTRLYYEQYF,TGTGCCAGCAGCCCCCAGGGGACCAGGCTCTACTACGAGCAGTACTTC